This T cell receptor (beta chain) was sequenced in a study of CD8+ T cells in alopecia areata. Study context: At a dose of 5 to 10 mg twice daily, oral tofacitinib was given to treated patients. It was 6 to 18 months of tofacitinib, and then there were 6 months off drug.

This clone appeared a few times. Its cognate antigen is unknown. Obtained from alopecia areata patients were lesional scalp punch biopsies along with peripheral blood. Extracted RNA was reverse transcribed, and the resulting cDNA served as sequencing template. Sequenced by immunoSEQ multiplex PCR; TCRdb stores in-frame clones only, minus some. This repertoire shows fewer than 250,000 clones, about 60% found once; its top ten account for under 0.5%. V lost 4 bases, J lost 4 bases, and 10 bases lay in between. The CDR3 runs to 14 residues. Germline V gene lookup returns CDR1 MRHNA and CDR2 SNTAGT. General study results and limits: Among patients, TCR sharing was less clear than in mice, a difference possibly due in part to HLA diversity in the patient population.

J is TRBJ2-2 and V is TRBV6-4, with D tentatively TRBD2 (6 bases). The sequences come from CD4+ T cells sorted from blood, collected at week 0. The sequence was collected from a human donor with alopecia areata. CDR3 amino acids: CASSVDYSTGELFF. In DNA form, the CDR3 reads TGTGCCAGCAGTGTGGACTACTCCACCGGGGAGCTGTTTTTT.